This T cell receptor beta chain originates from a study of blood T cell repertoires in COVID-19. The wider study: COVID-19 samples collected from the United States, Italy and Spain covered acute and convalescent phases.

This clone was detected only once. Here immunoSEQ multiplex PCR was the method, and the copy in TCRdb shows in-frame clones only, minus some. The sample carries around 20,000 clones, approximately 86% recorded once. This receptor was identified in a human donor in a cohort sampled during active COVID-19. The donor label of this sample is uncertain. The specimen was peripheral blood.

The CDR3 loop is CASSPLDRGSTEAFF. The CDR3 DNA is TGTGCCAGCTCACCACTAGACAGGGGTAGCACTGAAGCTTTCTTT. The rearrangement uses TRBV18 and TRBJ1-1; 8 positions match TRBD1. With 1 base clipped from V and 4 bases from J, the junction kept 5 bases outside the gene matches. Germline V gives CDR1 KGHSH, CDR2 LQKENI. This CDR3 has 15 residues.